A selection of T cell receptor beta chains follows, all from one sample in a study of blood T cell repertoires in COVID-19. Data came from immunoSEQ multiplex PCR; TCRdb stores just in-frame clones and leaves some out. The table has approximately 220,000 clones, 65% to 90% seen once. The sequenced sample consisted of PBMCs or T cells enriched from blood (not recorded which). These receptors came from a woman between 40 and 50 years old with acute COVID-19. The CDR3 runs from the conserved cysteine through the conserved F or W. Fields, in order: J gene, V gene, clone size, D gene, CDR3 protein, CDR3 DNA. The D gene is left open where the match is weak. A clone size is listed for some rows: how often the clone was seen (once, few, many), or a class if it is expanded.

J: TRBJ2-1; V: TRBV3-1/TRBV3-2; size: -; D: TRBD2; CDR3: CASSFPGLARHEQFF; DNA: TGTGCCAGCAGCTTCCCGGGACTAGCGAGGCATGAGCAGTTCTTC
J: TRBJ2-4; V: TRBV7-9; size: once; D: TRBD2; CDR3: CASSLVTSGSVKNIQYF; DNA: TGTGCCAGCAGCTTAGTTACTAGCGGGAGCGTTAAAAACATTCAGTACTTC
J: TRBJ1-1; V: TRBV29-1; size: -; D: -; CDR3: CSVGEQGGSWTEAFF; DNA: TGCAGCGTTGGGGAACAGGGAGGGAGCTGGACTGAAGCTTTCTTT
J: TRBJ2-7; V: TRBV19; size: -; D: TRBD2; CDR3: CASSRQAGGPYEQYF; DNA: TGTGCCAGTAGTCGGCAAGCGGGAGGACCCTACGAGCAGTACTTC
J: TRBJ2-7; V: TRBV29-1; size: -; D: TRBD1; CDR3: CSGVTGTVYEQYF; DNA: TGCAGCGGTGTGACCGGGACAGTCTACGAGCAGTACTTC
J: TRBJ1-2; V: TRBV12-3/TRBV12-4; size: -; D: -; CDR3: CASSHRVFYGYTF; DNA: TGTGCCAGCAGTCACAGGGTCTTCTATGGCTACACCTTC
J: TRBJ2-5; V: TRBV5-1; size: -; D: TRBD2; CDR3: CASSLTGGQETQYF; DNA: TGCGCCAGCAGCTTGACGGGAGGCCAAGAGACCCAGTACTTC
J: TRBJ1-3; V: TRBV5-1; size: -; D: -; CDR3: CASSLRGSHGNTIYF; DNA: TGCGCCAGCAGCTTGAGGGGGTCTCATGGAAACACCATATATTTT
J: TRBJ2-3; V: TRBV15; size: -; D: TRBD2; CDR3: CATSPGTSGLTDTQYF; DNA: TGTGCCACCTCCCCCGGGACTAGCGGCCTCACAGATACGCAGTATTTT
J: TRBJ2-7; V: TRBV6-7; size: -; D: -; CDR3: CASSYIPMSSYEQYF; DNA: TGTGCCAGCAGTTACATCCCCATGAGCTCCTACGAGCAGTACTTC
J: TRBJ2-5; V: TRBV11-2; size: -; D: -; CDR3: CASSLVGGTFQETQYF; DNA: TGTGCCAGCAGCTTAGTAGGCGGGACGTTCCAAGAGACCCAGTACTTC
J: TRBJ2-7; V: TRBV27; size: -; D: -; CDR3: CASSLGGSRGHSPSYEQYF; DNA: TGTGCCAGCAGTTTAGGCGGTAGCAGGGGCCATTCCCCCTCCTACGAGCAGTACTTC
J: TRBJ2-2; V: TRBV7-6; size: -; D: -; CDR3: CASSAARRGIGELFF; DNA: TGTGCCAGCAGCGCCGCCCGGAGGGGAATCGGGGAGCTGTTTTTT
J: TRBJ2-7; V: TRBV7-7; size: -; D: TRBD2; CDR3: CASSPTRLPGLGFFYEQYF; DNA: TGTGCCAGCAGCCCGACCAGACTCCCGGGACTAGGATTCTTCTACGAGCAGTACTTC
J: TRBJ2-1; V: TRBV7-3; size: -; D: -; CDR3: CASSPPGSPNEQFF; DNA: TGTGCCAGCAGCCCCCCCGGTTCCCCCAATGAGCAGTTCTTC
J: TRBJ2-6; V: TRBV7-9; size: once; D: -; CDR3: CASGVSGANVLTF; DNA: TGTGCCAGCGGAGTCTCTGGGGCCAACGTCCTGACTTTC
J: TRBJ1-6; V: TRBV7-8; size: -; D: -; CDR3: CASSPRGGVSTYNSPLHF; DNA: TGTGCCAGCAGCCCGAGGGGGGGCGTTAGTACCTATAATTCACCCCTCCACTTT
J: TRBJ1-2; V: TRBV5-4; size: -; D: TRBD1; CDR3: CASSLETGGNYGYTF; DNA: TGTGCCAGCAGCCTCGAGACAGGGGGGAACTATGGCTACACCTTC
J: TRBJ2-5; V: TRBV2; size: -; D: TRBD2; CDR3: CASSEAGGGKETQYF; DNA: TGTGCCAGCAGTGAAGCAGGCGGGGGAAAGGAGACCCAGTACTTC
J: TRBJ1-1; V: TRBV18; size: -; D: TRBD1; CDR3: CASSPTGQASSTEAFF; DNA: TGTGCCAGCTCACCAACAGGACAGGCCTCTTCCACTGAAGCTTTCTTT
J: TRBJ1-4; V: TRBV7-2; size: -; D: TRBD1; CDR3: CASSLQGADEKLFF; DNA: TGTGCCAGCAGCCTACAGGGGGCCGATGAAAAACTGTTTTTT
J: TRBJ2-7; V: TRBV7-6; size: -; D: TRBD2; CDR3: CASSHYGTTYDEQYF; DNA: TGTGCCAGCAGCCATTACGGGACTACCTATGACGAGCAGTACTTC
J: TRBJ1-1; V: TRBV7-9; size: -; D: TRBD1; CDR3: CASSKTGAPTEAFF; DNA: TGTGCCAGCAGTAAAACAGGGGCCCCCACTGAAGCTTTCTTT
J: TRBJ2-3; V: TRBV5-1; size: -; D: -; CDR3: CASSLVAARTDTQYF; DNA: TGCGCCAGCAGCTTGGTTGCGGCCCGCACAGATACGCAGTATTTT
J: TRBJ1-5; V: TRBV18; size: -; D: -; CDR3: CASSPADNQPQHF; DNA: TGTGCCAGCTCACCAGCAGACAATCAGCCCCAGCATTTT
J: TRBJ2-3; V: TRBV7-2; size: few; D: -; CDR3: CASSLAWTGADTQYF; DNA: TGTGCCAGCAGCTTAGCTTGGACGGGGGCAGATACGCAGTATTTT
J: TRBJ2-3; V: TRBV29-1; size: -; D: TRBD2; CDR3: CSVSLAVSTDTQYF; DNA: TGCAGCGTATCGCTAGCGGTTAGCACAGATACGCAGTATTTT
J: TRBJ2-2; V: TRBV5-4; size: -; D: -; CDR3: CASSPRGLNTGELFF; DNA: TGTGCCAGCAGCCCCCGGGGACTTAACACCGGGGAGCTGTTTTTT
J: TRBJ2-7; V: TRBV7-2; size: -; D: -; CDR3: CASSLGNRQEQYF; DNA: TGTGCCAGCAGCTTAGGAAACAGGCAGGAGCAGTACTTC
J: TRBJ2-1; V: TRBV4-1; size: -; D: TRBD2; CDR3: CASSPYATSGRGAYNEQFF; DNA: TGCGCCAGCAGTCCTTACGCAACTAGCGGGAGGGGCGCCTACAATGAGCAGTTCTTC
J: TRBJ1-2; V: TRBV19; size: once; D: -; CDR3: CASSPWGGGYTF; DNA: TGTGCCAGTAGTCCCTGGGGCGGTGGCTACACCTTC
J: TRBJ1-4; V: TRBV5-5; size: -; D: -; CDR3: CASSLGHLATNEKLFF; DNA: TGTGCCAGCAGCCTGGGACACTTAGCAACTAATGAAAAACTGTTTTTT
J: TRBJ1-3; V: TRBV25-1; size: -; D: -; CDR3: CASSNTWTGGNTIYF; DNA: TGTGCCAGCAGTAATACTTGGACTGGAGGAAACACCATATATTTT
J: TRBJ2-5; V: TRBV7-9; size: -; D: -; CDR3: CASSWGGGWLETQYF; DNA: TGTGCCAGCAGCTGGGGTGGAGGGTGGCTAGAGACCCAGTACTTC
J: TRBJ1-1; V: TRBV28; size: -; D: -; CDR3: CASSAEQGGSPEAFF; DNA: TGTGCCAGCAGTGCGGAACAGGGTGGAAGCCCTGAAGCTTTCTTT
J: TRBJ2-3; V: TRBV27; size: -; D: -; CDR3: CASSPVDGVTDTQYF; DNA: TGTGCCAGCAGTCCGGTAGACGGAGTCACAGATACGCAGTATTTT
J: TRBJ1-1; V: TRBV18; size: -; D: -; CDR3: CASSPPGAGMNTEAFF; DNA: TGTGCCAGCTCACCACCGGGCGCAGGTATGAACACTGAAGCTTTCTTT
J: TRBJ2-2; V: TRBV6-5; size: -; D: -; CDR3: CASSENTGELFF; DNA: TGTGCCAGCTCAGAAAACACCGGGGAGCTGTTTTTT
J: TRBJ1-1; V: TRBV12-3/TRBV12-4; size: -; D: -; CDR3: CASSSQGREAFF; DNA: TGTGCCAGCAGTTCGCAGGGGCGTGAAGCTTTCTTT
J: TRBJ2-3; V: TRBV7-3; size: -; D: -; CDR3: CASSLMGGPITGDTQYF; DNA: TGTGCCAGCAGCTTAATGGGGGGGCCCATCACCGGAGATACGCAGTATTTT
J: TRBJ1-1; V: TRBV28; size: -; D: -; CDR3: CASSLPDRGLSAFF; DNA: TGTGCCAGCAGTCTCCCCGACCGGGGACTATCAGCTTTCTTT
J: TRBJ2-7; V: TRBV5-1; size: -; D: -; CDR3: CASRAEGGISYEQYF; DNA: TGCGCCAGCAGGGCGGAGGGGGGGATCTCCTACGAGCAGTACTTC
J: TRBJ2-3; V: TRBV7-2; size: -; D: TRBD2; CDR3: CASSRGGSGVGDTQYF; DNA: TGTGCCAGCAGCCGTGGAGGGAGCGGGGTAGGAGATACGCAGTATTTT
J: TRBJ1-1; V: TRBV5-1; size: once; D: -; CDR3: CASSLESTEAFF; DNA: TGCGCCAGCAGCTTGGAGAGCACTGAAGCTTTCTTT
J: TRBJ2-3; V: TRBV13; size: -; D: TRBD2; CDR3: CASSLREGTDTQYF; DNA: TGTGCCAGCAGCTTACGGGAGGGCACAGATACGCAGTATTTT
J: TRBJ2-7; V: TRBV6-5; size: -; D: -; CDR3: CASSLRDTNPYEQYF; DNA: TGTGCCAGCAGTCTGAGGGATACGAATCCTTACGAGCAGTACTTC
J: TRBJ2-7; V: TRBV27; size: -; D: TRBD1; CDR3: CASSLRQGLGEQYF; DNA: TGTGCCAGCAGTTTACGACAGGGGTTGGGCGAGCAGTACTTC
J: TRBJ2-6; V: TRBV7-2; size: -; D: -; CDR3: CASSSSAGANVLTF; DNA: TGTGCCAGCAGCTCCTCTGCTGGGGCCAACGTCCTGACTTTC
J: TRBJ2-2; V: TRBV4-2; size: -; D: TRBD2; CDR3: CASSRLSAGGANTGELFF; DNA: TGTGCCAGCAGCCGACTGTCAGCGGGAGGAGCGAACACCGGGGAGCTGTTTTTT
J: TRBJ1-4; V: TRBV4-3; size: -; D: -; CDR3: CASSPDLVQGNEKLFF; DNA: TGCGCCAGCAGCCCCGACTTGGTACAGGGTAATGAAAAACTGTTTTTT